This TCR beta chain derives from a study of T cell repertoires in cytomegalovirus infection. Study-level information: HLA-C-restricted CMV epitopes, recently identified, and well-studied HLA-B-restricted ones were used by the study. Indications of both CMV infection and matching HLA type were provided by public TCR beta signatures. Findings and limits, study-wide: CMV-specific TCR beta clonotypes restricted by HLA-C dominated the ex vivo response.

Each CDR3 protein gets one entry after TCRdb re-called the reads with MiXCR. The data contain approximately 260,000 distinct CDR3 sequences, 20% to 25% of them singletons. This clonotype was counted between two and nine times. The antigen is undetermined. The CDR3 extends over 16 amino acids. Unmatched junction bases numbered 5, after V lost 6 bases and J lost 1 base. CDR1 and CDR2 from the germline V gene are ENHRY and SYGVKD. This chain uses TRBV10-3 with TRBJ1-5; the match to TRBD1 covers 11 bases. This specimen was cultured PBMCs, taken from culture after CMV antigen stimulation. The receptor was derived from a human donor in good health (CMV status not recorded). Some clones in this sample may be carry-over from other donors' samples. The CDR3 is CAISPGQGGSNQPQHF. The CDR3 DNA is TGTGCCATCAGCCCGGGACAGGGGGGGAGCAATCAGCCCCAGCATTTT.